This TCR beta chain was identified in a study of blood T cell repertoires in COVID-19. Looking at the study overall: Acute and convalescent COVID-19 specimens originated in the United States, Italy and Spain. T cells, B-cell-depleted T cells, or PBMCs provided the cDNA or gDNA that served as material.

In the original analysis: Amplification of reference gene primers provided the estimated nucleated cell counts. Clones were read by immunoSEQ multiplex PCR, and TCRdb kept only the in-frame ones, dropping some. V and J calls and clone size are copied from that table; D and trimming were computed from the DNA. The sample shows around 100,000 clones, 75% to 90% of them seen only once. Germline V gives CDR1 MNHEY, CDR2 SVGAGI. Trimming took 7 bases from V and 9 from J; bases not matched to a gene: 7. There are 12 residues in the CDR3. The rearrangement joins TRBV6-5 to TRBJ1-2; 8 bases fit TRBD1. Sample: peripheral blood. The clonotype was recovered from a human donor in a cohort sampled during active or convalescent COVID-19. CDR3 sequence reads: CASTRTGFSYTF. CDR3 bases: TGTGCCAGCACCCGGACAGGGTTTAGCTACACCTTC.